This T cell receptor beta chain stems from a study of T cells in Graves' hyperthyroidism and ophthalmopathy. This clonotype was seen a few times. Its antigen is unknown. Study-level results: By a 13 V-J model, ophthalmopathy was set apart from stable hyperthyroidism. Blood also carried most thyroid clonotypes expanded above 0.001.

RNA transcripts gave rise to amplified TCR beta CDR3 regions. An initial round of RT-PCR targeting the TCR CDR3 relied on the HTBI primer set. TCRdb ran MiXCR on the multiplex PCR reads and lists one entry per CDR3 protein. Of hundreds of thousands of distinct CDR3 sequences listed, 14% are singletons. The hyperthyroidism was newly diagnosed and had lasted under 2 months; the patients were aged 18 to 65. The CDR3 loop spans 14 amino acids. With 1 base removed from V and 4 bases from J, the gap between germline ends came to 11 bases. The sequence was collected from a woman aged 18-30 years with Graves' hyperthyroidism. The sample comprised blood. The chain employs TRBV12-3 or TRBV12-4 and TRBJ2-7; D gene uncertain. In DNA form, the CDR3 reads TGTGCCAGCAGTTTAGGGCCTCCCCTTTACGAGCAGTACTTC. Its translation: CASSLGPPLYEQYF.